A single sample is the source of the 14 T cell receptor beta chains below, sequenced in a study of blood T cell repertoires in COVID-19. The method was immunoSEQ multiplex PCR; TCRdb's version includes in-frame clones alone and lacks a portion of them. Of around 310,000 clones detected, more than 80% appear once; the ten largest clones hold roughly 7.3%. Sequenced: peripheral blood. These receptors originate from a woman in her 30s with COVID-19, enrolled during active disease.

J is TRBJ1-1 and V is TRBV18, with D maybe TRBD1 (6 bases). Germline lookup yields CDR1 KGHSH and CDR2 LQKENI. Trimming left V 2 bases short and J 2 bases short, with 9 bases between. This CDR3 is 14 amino acids long. The CDR3 sequence: CASSPNRDNTEAFF. As DNA, the CDR3 is TGTGCCAGCTCACCAAACAGGGATAACACTGAAGCTTTCTTT.

The chain has TRBV6-5 and TRBJ1-4, with 8 bases matching TRBD1. The CDR3 is 13 residues long. Trimming cost V 6 bases and J 7 bases; bases outside gene matches: 4. Germline V gene data show CDR1 as MNHEY and CDR2 as SVGAGI. Here the CDR3 DNA reads TGTGCCAGCAGCGGACAGGGCGGTGAAAAACTGTTTTTT. Protein: CASSGQGGEKLFF.

This chain joins TRBV9 and TRBJ2-1, with D maybe TRBD1 (7 bases). V was trimmed by 6 bases and J by 1 base, leaving 11 bases between them. Germline CDR1 is SGDLS and CDR2 is YYNGEE. The CDR3 is made up of 14 amino acids. CDR3 coding DNA: TGTGCCAGCAACCCAGGGGGGTCCTACAATGAGCAGTTCTTC. This codes for CASNPGGSYNEQFF.

CDR3 amino acids: CASMRAYEQYF. CDR3 sequence (DNA): TGTGCCAGCATGAGGGCCTACGAGCAGTACTTC. This rearrangement joins TRBV27 to TRBJ2-7, with a possible D match to TRBD2 (5 bases). The CDR3 is 11 residues long. V lost 7 bases to trimming and J lost 2 bases, with 6 bases between them. Germline V gene lookup returns CDR1 MNHEY and CDR2 SMNVEV (reference sequence).

This chain joins TRBV6-5 and TRBJ1-2, with 7 bases identical to TRBD1. The CDR3 runs to 13 residues. Per the germline V gene, CDR1 is MNHEY and CDR2 is SVGAGI. The V segment lost 7 bases and the J segment 3 bases; nucleotides outside the gene matches: 5. CDR3 region: CASTRDRDYGYTF. The CDR3 DNA is TGTGCCAGCACCAGGGACAGAGACTATGGCTACACCTTC.

The rearrangement joins TRBV5-6 to TRBJ2-3, with 11 bases that match TRBD2. The CDR3 sequence is 18 residues long. Per the germline V gene, CDR1 is SGHDT and CDR2 is YYEEEE. The trim removed 4 bases at V and 4 bases at J, leaving 14 bases unmatched. The CDR3 here is CASSQPLRTSGLSDTQYF. The CDR3 nucleotides read TGTGCCAGCAGCCAACCCCTCCGGACTAGCGGGTTGTCAGATACGCAGTATTTT.

The genes are TRBV7-3 and TRBJ2-3; 12 bases line up with TRBD2. Per the germline V gene, CDR1 is SGHTA and CDR2 is FQGTGA. Trimming at V came to 5 bases and at J to 1 base, leaving 10 bases not matched to a gene. The CDR3 has 18 residues. The CDR3 is CASSRETSGRRGTDTQYF. The CDR3, as DNA: TGTGCCAGCAGCCGAGAGACTAGCGGGAGACGGGGCACAGATACGCAGTATTTT.

CDR3 DNA: TGTGCCAGCGTGCCAGGGGCAGATACGCAGTATTTT. Its protein is CASVPGADTQYF. The gene calls are TRBV28 and TRBJ2-3; D might be TRBD1 (6 bases). Per the germline V gene, CDR1 is MDHEN and CDR2 is SYDVKM. Trimming cost V 8 bases and J 4 bases, with 10 bases left between them. The CDR3 length is 12 residues.

The V and J genes are TRBV7-2 and TRBJ2-5; 8 positions agree with TRBD2. With V trimmed by 5 bases and J by 2 bases, 4 bases remained unmatched. Germline V gene lookup returns CDR1 SGHTA and CDR2 FQGNSA. This CDR3 is built from 14 residues. The CDR3 loop is CASSRSGIQETQYF. The CDR3 DNA reads TGTGCCAGCAGCCGTAGCGGGATACAAGAGACCCAGTACTTC.

CDR3 bases: TGTGCCAGCAGACAGTTACAGGTGTCTACCCGAGGGTATTTT. Amino acid sequence: CASRQLQVSTRGYF. V gene TRBV6-5 combines with J gene TRBJ2-3, with a weak D call TRBD1 (5 bases). The germline V gene has CDR1 MNHEY and CDR2 SVGAGI. Trimming removed 6 bases from V and 14 bases from J, with 24 bases in between. This CDR3 contains 14 residues.

This chain links TRBV28 with TRBJ2-7; weak D call: TRBD2 (5 bases). CDR3 length: 14 amino acids. V lost 5 bases and J 3 bases, leaving 14 bases between the germline ends. The germline gives CDR1 MDHEN, CDR2 SYDVKM. This CDR3 is CASSQTTPRYEQYF. The CDR3 bases are TGTGCCAGCAGTCAGACTACTCCCCGCTACGAGCAGTACTTC. Variable domain in full (rest from reference TRBV28 and TRBJ2-7): DVKVTQSSRYLVKRTGEKVFLECVQDMDHENMFWYRQDPGLGLRLIYFSYDVKMKEKGDIPEGYSVSREKKERFSLILESASTNQTSMYLCASSQTTPRYEQYFGPGTRLTVT.

This clone occurred once. The chain joins TRBV29-1 to TRBJ1-1, with D unresolved. CDR3 size: 12 residues. Germline assignment: CDR1 SQVTM and CDR2 ANQGSEA. Trimming took off 5 bases at V and 3 bases at J, with 10 bases between the two ends. CDR3 loop: CSVPGGYTEAFF. Here the CDR3 DNA reads TGCAGCGTTCCGGGAGGGTACACTGAAGCTTTCTTT.

For the CDR3, the DNA is TGTGCCAGTAGCCCCCGACCAGACAGCTGGGGACAGCCCCAGCATTTT. It translates to CASSPRPDSWGQPQHF. The V call is TRBV19, the J call TRBJ1-5; D is perhaps TRBD1 (5 bases). Trimming stripped 6 bases from V and 7 bases from J, with 22 bases between. This CDR3 is built from 16 residues. The germline V gene has CDR1 LNHDA and CDR2 SQIVND (reference sequence).

The table lists this clone with a count of one. This chain links TRBV5-4 with TRBJ1-2; D possibly corresponds to TRBD1 (6 bases). CDR3 length: 14 residues. Germline loops: CDR1 SGHNT, CDR2 YYREEE (reference sequence). The germline V and J ends were trimmed by 4 bases and 4 bases, with 14 bases remaining between them. The CDR3 DNA is TGTGCCAGCAGCCTCAATTTAGGGGGCTATGGCTACACCTTC. This gives the protein CASSLNLGGYGYTF.